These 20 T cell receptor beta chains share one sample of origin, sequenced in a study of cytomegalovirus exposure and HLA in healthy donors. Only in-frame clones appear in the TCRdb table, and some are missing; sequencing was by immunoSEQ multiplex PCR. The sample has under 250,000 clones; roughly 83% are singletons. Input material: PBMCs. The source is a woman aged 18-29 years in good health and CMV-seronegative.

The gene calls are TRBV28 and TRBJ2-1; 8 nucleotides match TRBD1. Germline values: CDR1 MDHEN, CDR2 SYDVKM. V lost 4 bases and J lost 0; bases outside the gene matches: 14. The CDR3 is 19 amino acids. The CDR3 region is CASSSRQGSAPSSYNEQFF. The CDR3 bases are TGTGCCAGCAGTTCCCGACAGGGGTCAGCACCGAGCTCCTACAATGAGCAGTTCTTC.

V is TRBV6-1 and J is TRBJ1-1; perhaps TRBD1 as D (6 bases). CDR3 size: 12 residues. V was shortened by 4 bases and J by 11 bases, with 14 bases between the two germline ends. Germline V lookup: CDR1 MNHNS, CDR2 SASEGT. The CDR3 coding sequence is TGTGCCAGCAGTGGAACCGGGACAAGGGCTTTCTTT. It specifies CASSGTGTRAFF.

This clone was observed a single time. CDR3: CASSSNRLATDTQYF. The CDR3, as DNA: TGTGCCAGCAGCTCGAACCGACTAGCTACAGATACGCAGTATTTT. V usage is TRBV7-8 and J usage is TRBJ2-3, with 7 bases fitting TRBD2. With V trimmed by 4 bases and J by 3 bases, 7 bases remained unmatched. The CDR3 loop spans 15 amino acids. Germline V gives CDR1 SGHVS, CDR2 FQNEAQ.

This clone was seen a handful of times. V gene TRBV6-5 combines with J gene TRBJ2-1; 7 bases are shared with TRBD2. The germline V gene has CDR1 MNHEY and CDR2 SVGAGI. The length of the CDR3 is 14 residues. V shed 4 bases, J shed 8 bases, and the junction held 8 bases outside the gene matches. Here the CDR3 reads CASSSARLADEQFF. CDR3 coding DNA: TGTGCCAGCAGTTCGGCCCGACTAGCCGATGAGCAGTTCTTC.

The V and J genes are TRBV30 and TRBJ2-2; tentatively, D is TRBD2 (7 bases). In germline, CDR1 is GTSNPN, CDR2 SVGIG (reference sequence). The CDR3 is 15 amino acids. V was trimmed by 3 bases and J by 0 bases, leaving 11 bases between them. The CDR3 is CAWRRGGANTGELFF. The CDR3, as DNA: TGTGCCTGGAGACGAGGGGGGGCGAACACCGGGGAGCTGTTTTTT. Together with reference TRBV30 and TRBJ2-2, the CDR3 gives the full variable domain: SQTIHQWPATLVQPVGSPLSLECTVEGTSNPNLYWYRQAAGRGLQLLFYSVGIGQISSEVPQNLSASRPQDRQFILSSKKLLLSDSGFYLCAWRRGGANTGELFFGEGSRLTVL.

Written as DNA, the CDR3 is TGTGCCATCAGTGACCCTAGCGGGGGGGCAGGGAGGGACAATGAGCAGTTCTTC. It yields the protein CAISDPSGGAGRDNEQFF. This chain links TRBV10-3 with TRBJ2-1; 12 bases align to TRBD2. The trim removed 3 bases at V and 5 bases at J, leaving 11 bases unmatched. Germline-derived CDR1 and CDR2 are ENHRY and SYGVKD. CDR3 length: 18 amino acids.

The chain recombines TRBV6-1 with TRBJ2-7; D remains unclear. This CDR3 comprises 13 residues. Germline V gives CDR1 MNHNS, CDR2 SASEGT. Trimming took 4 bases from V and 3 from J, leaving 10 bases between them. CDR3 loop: CASSATYLYEQYF. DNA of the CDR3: TGTGCCAGCAGTGCTACTTACCTCTACGAGCAGTACTTC.

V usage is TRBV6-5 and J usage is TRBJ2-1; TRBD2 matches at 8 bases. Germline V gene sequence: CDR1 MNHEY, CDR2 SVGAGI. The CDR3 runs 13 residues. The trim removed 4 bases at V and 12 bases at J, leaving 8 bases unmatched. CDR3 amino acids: CASSSPSTSAQFF. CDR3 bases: TGTGCCAGCAGTTCACCTTCGACTAGCGCGCAGTTCTTC.

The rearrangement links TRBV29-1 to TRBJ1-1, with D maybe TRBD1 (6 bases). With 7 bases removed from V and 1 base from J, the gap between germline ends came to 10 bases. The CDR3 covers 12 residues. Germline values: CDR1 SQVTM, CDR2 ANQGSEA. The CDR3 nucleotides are TGCAGCGGTGGGGGGCAGAACACTGAAGCTTTCTTT. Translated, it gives CSGGGQNTEAFF.

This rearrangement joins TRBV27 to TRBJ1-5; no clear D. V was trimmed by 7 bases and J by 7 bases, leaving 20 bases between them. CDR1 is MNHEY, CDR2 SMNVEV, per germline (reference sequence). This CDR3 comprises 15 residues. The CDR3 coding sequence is TGTGCCAGCAAAGAAACCCTGTCTCCCGAACAGCCCCAGCATTTT. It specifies CASKETLSPEQPQHF.

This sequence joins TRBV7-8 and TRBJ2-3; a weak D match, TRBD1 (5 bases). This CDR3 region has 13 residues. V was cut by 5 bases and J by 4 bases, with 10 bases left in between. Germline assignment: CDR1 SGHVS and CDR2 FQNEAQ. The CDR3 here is CASSATGADTQYF. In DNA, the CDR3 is TGTGCCAGCAGCGCCACAGGCGCAGATACGCAGTATTTT.

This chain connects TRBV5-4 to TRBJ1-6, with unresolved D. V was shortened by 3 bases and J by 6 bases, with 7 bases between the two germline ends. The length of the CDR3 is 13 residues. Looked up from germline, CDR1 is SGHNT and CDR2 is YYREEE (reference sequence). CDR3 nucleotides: TGTGCCAGCAGCTCCACCGGTAATTCACCCCTCCACTTT. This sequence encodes CASSSTGNSPLHF.

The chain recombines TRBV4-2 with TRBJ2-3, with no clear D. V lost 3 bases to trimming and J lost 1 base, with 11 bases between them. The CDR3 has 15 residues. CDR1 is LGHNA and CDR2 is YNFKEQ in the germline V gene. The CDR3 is CASSHPDGRTDTQYF. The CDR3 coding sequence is TGTGCCAGCAGCCACCCCGACGGTCGCACAGATACGCAGTATTTT.

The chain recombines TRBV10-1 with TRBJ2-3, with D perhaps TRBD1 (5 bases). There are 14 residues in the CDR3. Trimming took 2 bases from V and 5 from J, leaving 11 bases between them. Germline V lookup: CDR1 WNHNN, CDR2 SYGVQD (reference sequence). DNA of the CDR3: TGCGCCAGCAGTGAGCCTCAGGGTAGAGATACGCAGTATTTT. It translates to CASSEPQGRDTQYF.

CDR3 amino acids: CASSLVAGGPPSREQFF. The CDR3 DNA reads as TGTGCCAGCAGTTTGGTAGCGGGAGGGCCCCCGAGCAGAGAGCAGTTCTTC. This chain links TRBV28 with TRBJ2-1; 11 bases are shared with TRBD2. Losses at the gene ends were 3 bases for V and 10 bases for J; bases not matched to a gene: 14. Germline CDR1 is MDHEN and CDR2 is SYDVKM. The CDR3 extends over 17 amino acids. The full variable domain, in which reference TRBV28 and TRBJ2-1 provide the parts outside the CDR3, is DVKVTQSSRYLVKRTGEKVFLECVQDMDHENMFWYRQDPGLGLRLIYFSYDVKMKEKGDIPEGYSVSREKKERFSLILESASTNQTSMYLCASSLVAGGPPSREQFFGPGTRLTVL.

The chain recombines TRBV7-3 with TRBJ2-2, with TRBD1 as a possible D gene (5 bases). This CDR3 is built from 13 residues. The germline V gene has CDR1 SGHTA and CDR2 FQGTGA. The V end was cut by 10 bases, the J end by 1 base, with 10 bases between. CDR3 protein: CATGRENTGELFF. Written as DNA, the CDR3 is TGTGCCACCGGCAGGGAGAACACCGGGGAGCTGTTTTTT.

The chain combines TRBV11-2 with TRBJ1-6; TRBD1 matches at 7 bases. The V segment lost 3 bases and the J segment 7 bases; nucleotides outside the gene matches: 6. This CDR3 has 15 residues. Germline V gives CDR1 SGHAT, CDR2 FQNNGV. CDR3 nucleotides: TGTGCCAGCAGCTTGCCGGGACAGCTAAATTCACCCCTCCACTTT. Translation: CASSLPGQLNSPLHF.

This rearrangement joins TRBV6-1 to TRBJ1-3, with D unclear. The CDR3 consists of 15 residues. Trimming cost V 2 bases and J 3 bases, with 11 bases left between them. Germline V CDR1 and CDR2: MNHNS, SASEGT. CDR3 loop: CASSESGYFGNTIYF. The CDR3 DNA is TGTGCCAGCAGTGAATCGGGCTATTTTGGAAACACCATATATTTT.

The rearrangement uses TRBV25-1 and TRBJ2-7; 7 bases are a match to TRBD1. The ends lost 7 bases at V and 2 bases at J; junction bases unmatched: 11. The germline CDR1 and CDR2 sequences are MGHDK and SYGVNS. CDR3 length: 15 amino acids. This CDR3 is CASTQTRQGTYEQYF. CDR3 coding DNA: TGTGCCAGCACTCAAACTAGACAGGGTACCTACGAGCAGTACTTC.

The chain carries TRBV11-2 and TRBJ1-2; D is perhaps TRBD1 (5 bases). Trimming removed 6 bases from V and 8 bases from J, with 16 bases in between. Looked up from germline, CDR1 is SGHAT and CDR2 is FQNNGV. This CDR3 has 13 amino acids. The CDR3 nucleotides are TGTGCCAGCAGTACCACGGTCGGGGACGGCTACACCTTC. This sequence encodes CASSTTVGDGYTF.